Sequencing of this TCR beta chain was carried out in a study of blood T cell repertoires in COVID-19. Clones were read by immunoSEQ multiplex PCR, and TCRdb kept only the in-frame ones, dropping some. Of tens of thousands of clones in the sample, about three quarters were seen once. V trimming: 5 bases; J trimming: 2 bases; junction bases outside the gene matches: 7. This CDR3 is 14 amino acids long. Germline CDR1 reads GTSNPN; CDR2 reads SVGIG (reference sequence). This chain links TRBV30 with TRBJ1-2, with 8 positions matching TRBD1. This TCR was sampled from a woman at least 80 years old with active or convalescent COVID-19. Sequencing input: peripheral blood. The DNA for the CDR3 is TGTGCCTGGGTAGAGACAGGGGTGAACTATGGCTACACCTTC. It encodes CAWVETGVNYGYTF.